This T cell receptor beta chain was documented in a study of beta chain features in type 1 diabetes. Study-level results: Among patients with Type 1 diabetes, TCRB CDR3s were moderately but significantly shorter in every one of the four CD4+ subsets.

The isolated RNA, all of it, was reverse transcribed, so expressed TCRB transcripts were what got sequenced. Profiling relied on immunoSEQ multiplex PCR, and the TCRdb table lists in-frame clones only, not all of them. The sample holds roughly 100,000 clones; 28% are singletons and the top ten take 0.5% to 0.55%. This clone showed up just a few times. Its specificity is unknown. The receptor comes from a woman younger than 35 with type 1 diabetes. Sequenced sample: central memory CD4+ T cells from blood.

The CDR3 loop reads CASSSTGTGGDGGYTF. CDR3 coding DNA: TGTGCCAGCAGCTCAACCGGGACAGGGGGCGACGGTGGCTACACCTTC. The rearrangement uses TRBV7-2 and TRBJ1-2; 12 nucleotides line up with TRBD1. Germline CDR1 SGHTA, CDR2 FQGNSA. V shed 4 bases and J 7 bases; nucleotides not matched to a gene: 10. This CDR3 region has 16 residues.